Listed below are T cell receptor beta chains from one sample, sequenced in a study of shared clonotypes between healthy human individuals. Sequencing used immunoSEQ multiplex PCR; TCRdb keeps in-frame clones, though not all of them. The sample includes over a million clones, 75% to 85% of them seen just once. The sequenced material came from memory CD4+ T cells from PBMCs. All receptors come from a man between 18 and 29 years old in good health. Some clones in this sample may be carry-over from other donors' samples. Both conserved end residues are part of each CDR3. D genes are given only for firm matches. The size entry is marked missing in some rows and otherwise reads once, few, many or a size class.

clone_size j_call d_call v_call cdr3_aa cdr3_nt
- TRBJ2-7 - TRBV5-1 CASSLGLLRELNEQYF TGCGCCAGCAGCTTGGGCCTCTTAAGGGAATTGAACGAGCAGTACTTC
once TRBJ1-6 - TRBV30 CAWSVWQIYNSPLHF TGTGCCTGGAGTGTGTGGCAGATCTATAATTCACCCCTCCACTTT
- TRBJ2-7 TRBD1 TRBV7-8 CASSSPGTGGYEQYF TGTGCCAGCAGCTCCCCCGGGACAGGGGGATACGAGCAGTACTTC
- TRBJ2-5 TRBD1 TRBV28 CASSLRDRGGTQYF TGTGCCAGCAGTTTACGGGACAGGGGAGGGACCCAGTACTTC
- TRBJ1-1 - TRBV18 CASSAGERTEAFF TGTGCCAGCTCAGCGGGGGAGCGGACTGAAGCTTTCTTT
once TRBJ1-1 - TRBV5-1 CASRPIAGTTGTEAFF TGCGCCAGCAGACCAATAGCCGGGACTACGGGGACTGAAGCTTTCTTT
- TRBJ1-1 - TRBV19 CASSIGGVGNTEAFF TGTGCCAGTAGTATCGGAGGGGTCGGGAACACTGAAGCTTTCTTT
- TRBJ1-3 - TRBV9 CASSAVPGASGNTVYF TGTGCCAGCAGCGCAGTCCCCGGGGCTTCCGGAAACACCGTATATTTT
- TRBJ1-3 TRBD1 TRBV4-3 CASSQDRGRGGNTIYF TGCGCCAGCAGCCAAGACAGGGGGCGAGGTGGAAACACCATATATTTT
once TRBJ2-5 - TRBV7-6 CASSPRRWGNQETQYF TGTGCCAGCAGCCCACGGCGGTGGGGCAACCAAGAGACCCAGTACTTC
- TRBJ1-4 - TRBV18 CASSREQAPNEKLFF TGTGCCAGCTCGCGCGAACAGGCCCCTAATGAAAAACTGTTTTTT
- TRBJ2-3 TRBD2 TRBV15 CATSREGLATTDTQYF TGTGCCACCAGCAGAGAAGGACTAGCGACCACAGATACGCAGTATTTT
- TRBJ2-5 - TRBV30 CAWSGQETQYF TGTGCCTGGAGCGGACAAGAGACCCAGTACTTC
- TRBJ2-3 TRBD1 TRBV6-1 CASTRQGSTDTQYF TGTGCCAGCACAAGACAGGGAAGCACAGATACGCAGTATTTT
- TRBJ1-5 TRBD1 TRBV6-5 CASSSGQGRQPQHF TGTGCCAGCAGTTCCGGACAGGGGCGTCAGCCCCAGCATTTT
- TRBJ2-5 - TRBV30 CAWSSKGFRETQYF TGTGCCTGGAGTTCGAAGGGGTTCCGGGAGACCCAGTACTTC
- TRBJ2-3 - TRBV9 CASSSYSENTQYF TGTGCCAGCAGCTCCTACTCGGAGAATACGCAGTATTTT
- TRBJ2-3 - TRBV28 CASSFFAKDTQYF TGTGCCAGCAGTTTTTTCGCTAAAGATACGCAGTATTTT
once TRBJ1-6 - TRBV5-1 CASSHGTVNSPLHF TGCGCCAGCAGCCACGGGACGGTGAATTCACCCCTCCACTTT
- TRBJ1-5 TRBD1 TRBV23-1 CASSQVRDRGITHNQPQHF TGCGCCAGCAGTCAAGTCCGGGACAGGGGTATCACACACAATCAGCCCCAGCATTTT
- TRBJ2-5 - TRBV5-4 CASSLWVAETQYF TGTGCCAGCAGCTTGTGGGTGGCGGAGACCCAGTACTTC